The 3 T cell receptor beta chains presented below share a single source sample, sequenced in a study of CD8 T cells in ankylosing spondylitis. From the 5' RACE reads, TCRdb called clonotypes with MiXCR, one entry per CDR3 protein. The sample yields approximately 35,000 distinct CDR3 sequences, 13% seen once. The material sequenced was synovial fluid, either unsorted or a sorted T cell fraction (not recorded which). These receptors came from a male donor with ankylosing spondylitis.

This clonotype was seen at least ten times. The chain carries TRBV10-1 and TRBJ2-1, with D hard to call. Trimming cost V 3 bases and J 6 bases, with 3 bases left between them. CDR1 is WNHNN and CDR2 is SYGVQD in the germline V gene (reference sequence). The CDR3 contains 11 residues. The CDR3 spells CASSDSNEQFF. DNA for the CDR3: TGCGCCAGCAGTGACTCCAATGAGCAGTTCTTC.

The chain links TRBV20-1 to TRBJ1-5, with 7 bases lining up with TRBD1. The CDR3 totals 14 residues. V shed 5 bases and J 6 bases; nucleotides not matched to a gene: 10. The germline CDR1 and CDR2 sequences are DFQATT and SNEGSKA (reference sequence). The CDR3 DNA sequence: TGCAGTGCTCAGGACAGGTCGAGAATTCAGCCCCAGCATTTT. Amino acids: CSAQDRSRIQPQHF.

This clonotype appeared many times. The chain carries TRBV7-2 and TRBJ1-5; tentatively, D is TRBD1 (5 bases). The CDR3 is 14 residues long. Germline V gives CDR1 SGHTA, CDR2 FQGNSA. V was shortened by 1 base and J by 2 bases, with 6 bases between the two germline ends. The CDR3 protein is CASSLGGRNQPQHF. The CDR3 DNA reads TGTGCCAGCAGCTTAGGGGGACGCAATCAGCCCCAGCATTTT.